Given below is one T cell receptor beta chain in context. The target antigen is unknown. The data originate from a study of T cell responses to AZD1222 COVID-19 vaccine. Study observations and caveats: Vaccine-related CD4 TCRs covered spike, predominating at 160-218 and 743-854. White British ancestry dominated among donors, who included more females, and clonal diversity was possibly underestimated. Baseline serology detected seropositivity in only six or seven AZD1222 recipients.

Sequencing used immunoSEQ multiplex PCR; TCRdb keeps in-frame clones, though not all of them. This sample has 110,000 or so clones, with 88% found just once. The CDR3 runs to 18 residues. V was clipped by 2 bases and J by 0 bases, with 17 bases between them. Germline CDR1 is MDHEN and CDR2 is SYDVKM. The rearrangement links TRBV28 to TRBJ1-5, with D tentatively TRBD1 (6 bases). Source: peripheral blood, taken 28 days after the second AZD1222 dose. This receptor was identified in an adult who received the AZD1222 COVID-19 vaccine. The chain's CDR3 is CASSLTTGRKPSNQPQHF. In nucleotides, the CDR3 is TGTGCCAGCAGTTTAACGACAGGCAGGAAGCCTAGCAATCAGCCCCAGCATTTT.